The subject of this entry is one T cell receptor (beta chain). Antigen: not known. Per germline, CDR1 SGHRS and CDR2 YFSETQ. Losses at the gene ends were 5 bases for V and 3 bases for J; bases not matched to a gene: 10. The CDR3 length is 16 residues. This entry comes from a study of cytomegalovirus exposure and HLA in healthy donors. The study's findings and limits: Investigators reported fewer than 200 TCR beta chains as tied to cytomegalovirus. Most observed TCR sequences were rare, whereas some public TCRs were detected in many donors. Through in vitro validation, a few CMV-associated chains were shown to be specific for CMV antigens.

Sequencing was performed with immunoSEQ multiplex PCR; in TCRdb, only in-frame clones are kept and a portion is missing. In the table there are 300,000 to 450,000 clones, 86% of which are singletons. The sequence was collected from a woman aged 18-29 years in good health and CMV-seronegative. This sequence joins TRBV5-1 and TRBJ2-3, with 9 positions matching TRBD1. The source material was PBMCs. As DNA, the CDR3 is TGCGCCAGCAGGCCTCCACCGGGACAGGGAACAGATACGCAGTATTTT. Amino acid sequence: CASRPPPGQGTDTQYF. The entire variable domain, with the rest obtained from reference TRBV5-1 and TRBJ2-3, is as follows: KAGVTQTPRYLIKTRGQQVTLSCSPISGHRSVSWYQQTPGQGLQFLFEYFSETQRNKGNFPGRFSGRQFSNSRSEMNVSTLELGDSALYLCASRPPPGQGTDTQYFGPGTRLTVL.